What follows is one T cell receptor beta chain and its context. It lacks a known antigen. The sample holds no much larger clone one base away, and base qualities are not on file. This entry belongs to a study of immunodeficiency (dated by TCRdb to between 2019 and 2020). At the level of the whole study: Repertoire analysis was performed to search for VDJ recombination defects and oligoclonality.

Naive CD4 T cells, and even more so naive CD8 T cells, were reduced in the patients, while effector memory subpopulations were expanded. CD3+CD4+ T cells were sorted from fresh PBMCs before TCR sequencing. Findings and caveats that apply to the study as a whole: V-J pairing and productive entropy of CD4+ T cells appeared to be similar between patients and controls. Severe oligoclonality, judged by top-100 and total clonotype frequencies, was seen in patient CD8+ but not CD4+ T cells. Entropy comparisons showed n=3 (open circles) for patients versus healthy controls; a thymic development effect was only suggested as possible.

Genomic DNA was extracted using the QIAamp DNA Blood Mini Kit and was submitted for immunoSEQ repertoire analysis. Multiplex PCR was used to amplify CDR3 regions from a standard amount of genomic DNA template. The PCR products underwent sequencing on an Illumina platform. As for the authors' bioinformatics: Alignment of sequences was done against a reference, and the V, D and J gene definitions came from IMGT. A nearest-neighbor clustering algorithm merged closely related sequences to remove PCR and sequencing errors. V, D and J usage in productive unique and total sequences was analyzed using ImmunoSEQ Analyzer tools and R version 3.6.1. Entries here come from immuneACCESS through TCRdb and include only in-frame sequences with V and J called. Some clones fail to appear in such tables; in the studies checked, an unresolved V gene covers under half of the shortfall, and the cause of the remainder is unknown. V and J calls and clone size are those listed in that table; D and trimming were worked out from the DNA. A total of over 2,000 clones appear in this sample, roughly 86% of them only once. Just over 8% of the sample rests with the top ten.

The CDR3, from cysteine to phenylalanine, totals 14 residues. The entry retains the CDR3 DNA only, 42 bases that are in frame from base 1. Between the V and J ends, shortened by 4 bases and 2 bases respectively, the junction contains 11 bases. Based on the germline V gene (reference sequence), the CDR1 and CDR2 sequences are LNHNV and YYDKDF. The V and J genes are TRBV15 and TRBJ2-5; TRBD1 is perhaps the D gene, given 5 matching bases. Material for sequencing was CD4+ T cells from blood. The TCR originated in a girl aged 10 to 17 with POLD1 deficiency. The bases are TGTGCCACCAGCAATCTGACAGTACAAGAGACCCAGTACTTC. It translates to CATSNLTVQETQYF.